These 27 T cell receptor beta chains were all obtained from the same sample, sequenced in a study of human T cells and chemical hapten exposure. A single record per CDR3 protein comes from TCRdb applying MiXCR to the 5' RACE reads. The repertoire includes about 80,000 distinct CDR3 sequences, more than 7% of them detected once, and over 2% sits in the top ten. Blood, whole and unfractionated, served as the source for total RNA extraction. These receptors were taken from a male donor in good health.

This clonotype has only a few counts. The chain is built from TRBV27 and TRBJ1-2; 8 bases line up with TRBD1. The CDR3 is made up of 14 amino acids. Germline values: CDR1 MNHEY, CDR2 SMNVEV (reference sequence). J was trimmed by 4 bases and V by 5 bases; bases with no gene match: 6. The CDR3 here is CASSAGQGGYGYTF. For the CDR3, the DNA is TGTGCCAGCAGTGCTGGACAGGGCGGCTATGGCTACACCTTC.

This clonotype turned up a few times. The chain combines TRBV27 with TRBJ2-3; possibly TRBD2 for D (6 bases). V gave up 6 bases and J gave up 0 bases, with 13 bases separating them. CDR1 MNHEY and CDR2 SMNVEV come from the germline V gene (reference sequence). This CDR3 region has 15 residues. The CDR3 nucleotides read TGTGCCAGCAGCTCTTTAGCGGCTAGCACAGATACGCAGTATTTT. This translates into CASSSLAASTDTQYF.

This clonotype was recorded a few times. CDR3 protein: CASSDRGAGWANVLTF. CDR3 DNA sequence: TGTGCCAGCAGTGATAGGGGCGCAGGCTGGGCCAACGTCCTGACTTTC. The chain employs TRBV2 and TRBJ2-6; maybe TRBD1 (5 bases). Germline values: CDR1 SNHLY, CDR2 FYNNEI. The CDR3 has 16 amino acids. Trimming pared 3 bases from V and 5 bases from J, leaving 14 bases between.

This clonotype appeared many times. The chain has TRBV6-2 or TRBV6-3 and TRBJ2-1, with D hard to call. Per germline, CDR1 MNHEY and CDR2 SVGEGT. V was pared by 4 bases and J by 6 bases, with 4 bases between. This CDR3 has 11 amino acids. The CDR3 DNA sequence: TGTGCCAGCAGTTCGAGCAATGAGCAGTTCTTC. Protein: CASSSSNEQFF.

A few counts support this clonotype. The chain links TRBV7-2 to TRBJ2-5; 7 bases map to TRBD1. J gave up 5 bases and V 1 base, and 7 bases lay outside the gene matches. The CDR3 is 15 residues long. Germline-derived CDR1 and CDR2 are SGHTA and FQGNSA. CDR3 bases: TGTGCCAGCAGCTTAGAGGGGGCAGGCGGGGAGACCCAGTACTTC. It yields the protein CASSLEGAGGETQYF.

The chain combines TRBV7-2 with TRBJ2-5; 9 nucleotides match TRBD1. Germline lookup yields CDR1 SGHTA and CDR2 FQGNSA. The CDR3 is made up of 14 amino acids. V shed 4 bases and J 1 base; nucleotides not matched to a gene: 1. The CDR3 sequence is CASSSTGGQETQYF. The CDR3 coding sequence is TGTGCCAGCAGCTCGACAGGGGGCCAAGAGACCCAGTACTTC.

This clonotype showed up many times. This sequence joins TRBV6-5 and TRBJ2-6; D not certain. The V gene lost 6 bases and the J gene lost 2 bases, with 8 bases spanning the gap. This CDR3 spans 14 amino acids. The germline V gene encodes CDR1 MNHEY and CDR2 SVGAGI. CDR3 DNA: TGTGCCAGCAGCTACGGCCCTGGGGCCAACGTCCTGACTTTC. Protein product: CASSYGPGANVLTF.

The rearrangement joins TRBV19 to TRBJ2-5, with 8 bases fitting TRBD1. Germline V gene data show CDR1 as LNHDA and CDR2 as SQIVND (reference sequence). After removal of 4 bases from V and 3 bases from J, the junction contained 4 bases not matched to a gene. The CDR3 spans 14 residues. In nucleotides, the CDR3 is TGTGCCAGTAGTACCACGGACAGGGAAGAGACCCAGTACTTC. Its translation: CASSTTDREETQYF.

The rearrangement uses TRBV4-2 and TRBJ2-7; tentatively, D is TRBD1 (5 bases). V was trimmed by 4 bases and J by 5 bases, leaving 18 bases between them. The CDR3 contains 15 residues. Germline assignment: CDR1 LGHNA and CDR2 YNFKEQ. The CDR3 spells CASSPQWGQGNEQYF. CDR3 coding DNA: TGTGCCAGCAGCCCACAATGGGGTCAGGGTAACGAGCAGTACTTC.

Ten or more counts support this clonotype. The J gene is TRBJ2-7, the V gene TRBV7-9; weak D call: TRBD1 (6 bases). This CDR3 region has 15 residues. The germline gives CDR1 SEHNR, CDR2 FQNEAQ (reference sequence). Trimming shortened V by 5 bases and J by 3 bases, and 17 bases separated the two germline ends. The CDR3 sequence: CASSLATGSHYEQYF. The CDR3 coding sequence is TGTGCCAGCAGCCTTGCAACAGGGTCCCACTACGAGCAGTACTTC.

The chain joins TRBV10-3 to TRBJ2-2; the match to TRBD1 covers 7 bases. CDR1 ENHRY and CDR2 SYGVKD come from the germline V gene. The CDR3 contains 17 residues. Trimming removed 2 bases from V and 0 bases from J; junction bases left unmatched: 6. The CDR3 coding sequence is TGTGCCATCAGTGAGCACGACAGGGCCCCGAACACCGGGGAGCTGTTTTTT. It translates to CAISEHDRAPNTGELFF.

Details on this clonotype: This may arise from a read error, as a much more abundant clone is one base away. The chain combines TRBV29-1 with TRBJ1-5, with TRBD1 matching 8 bases. Looked up from germline, CDR1 is SQVTM and CDR2 is ANQGSEA. The CDR3 loop spans 12 amino acids. The CDR3 bases are TGCAGCGCAGGGGGCCGCAATCAGCCCCAGAATTTT. It specifies CSAGGRNQPQNF.

This clonotype has just a few counts. The chain has TRBV29-1 and TRBJ2-5; D gene unclear. Germline V lookup: CDR1 SQVTM, CDR2 ANQGSEA. Trimming pared 0 bases from V and 2 bases from J, leaving 10 bases between. This CDR3 region has 14 residues. In DNA, the CDR3 is TGCAGCGTTGAAGATTGGTCAGCTCAAGAGACCCAGTACTTC. It translates to CSVEDWSAQETQYF.

This clonotype was detected a few times. The chain links TRBV29-1 to TRBJ2-1, with D uncertain. Trimming pared 0 bases from V and 6 bases from J, leaving 3 bases between. Germline V gene data show CDR1 as SQVTM and CDR2 as ANQGSEA. The CDR3 sequence is 11 residues long. The CDR3 DNA reads as TGCAGCGTTGAAGATAGCAATGAGCAGTTCTTC. It is translated as CSVEDSNEQFF.

A few counts support this clonotype. The J gene is TRBJ2-1, the V gene TRBV19; TRBD2 is a possible D gene (6 bases). The CDR3 is made up of 14 amino acids. V shed 6 bases and J shed 7 bases, with 16 bases lying between them. Germline loops: CDR1 LNHDA, CDR2 SQIVND (reference sequence). The CDR3 DNA sequence: TGTGCCAGTAGGGGAATCGGGGGAGTGAATGAGCAGTTCTTC. Its translation is CASRGIGGVNEQFF.

This clonotype was detected only a few times. The chain carries TRBV20-1 and TRBJ1-6; TRBD1 aligns across 8 bases. This CDR3 has 15 amino acids. Germline CDR1 is DFQATT and CDR2 is SNEGSKA (reference sequence). V was clipped by 5 bases and J by 8 bases; unmatched bases: 11. The CDR3, as DNA: TGCAGTGCTCTCCGGACAGGGTATAGTCATTCACCCCTCCACTTT. Residues: CSALRTGYSHSPLHF.

This sequence joins TRBV29-1 and TRBJ1-3; no clear D gene. Germline V gives CDR1 SQVTM, CDR2 ANQGSEA. The V end lost 1 base, the J end lost 1 base, and 2 bases lay between the germline ends. The CDR3 sequence is 12 residues long. The CDR3 DNA reads as TGCAGCGTTGAAGTATCTGGAAACACCATATATTTT. Translating it yields CSVEVSGNTIYF.

This clonotype has more than one count but fewer than ten. The V gene is TRBV7-9, the J gene TRBJ2-1, with D perhaps TRBD1 or TRBD2 (5 bases each). CDR3 length equals 16 residues. V shed 4 bases and J shed 8 bases, with 21 bases lying between them. Germline CDR1 SEHNR, CDR2 FQNEAQ (reference sequence). The CDR3 loop is CASSSPVGVQLYEQFF. The CDR3 bases are TGTGCCAGCAGCTCCCCCGTGGGGGTTCAGTTGTATGAGCAGTTCTTC.

J is TRBJ1-2 and V is TRBV29-1; D not resolved. Deletions cut 3 bases from V and 5 bases from J, with 4 bases between. This CDR3 comprises 10 residues. Per the germline V gene, CDR1 is SQVTM and CDR2 is ANQGSEA. The CDR3 loop reads CSVEGYGYTF. DNA for the CDR3: TGCAGCGTTGAGGGTTATGGCTACACCTTC. Based on the CDR3 plus reference TRBV29-1 and TRBJ1-2, the full variable domain is SAVISQKPSRDICQRGTSLTIQCQVDSQVTMMFWYRQQPGQSLTLIATANQGSEATYESGFVIDKFPISRPNLTFSTLTVSNMSPEDSSIYLCSVEGYGYTFGSGTRLTVV.

The chain recombines TRBV7-9 with TRBJ2-1; 11 bases are shared with TRBD2. Trimming removed 0 bases from V and 4 bases from J; junction bases left unmatched: 5. The CDR3 loop spans 17 amino acids. CDR1 SEHNR and CDR2 FQNEAQ come from the germline V gene (reference sequence). The CDR3 protein is CASSLARLAGWYNEQFF. CDR3 nucleotides: TGTGCCAGCAGCTTAGCCCGACTAGCGGGATGGTACAATGAGCAGTTCTTC.

In this sample, this clonotype turned up a few times. V and J are TRBV7-2 and TRBJ2-2; TRBD2 agrees at 12 bases. CDR1 and CDR2 (germline): SGHTA, FQGNSA. The CDR3 has 16 residues. V dropped 1 base and J dropped 5; count of bases not matched to a gene: 2. CDR3 coding DNA: TGTGCCAGCAGCTTAGGAGGGACTAGCGGGACCGGGGAGCTGTTTTTT. It is translated as CASSLGGTSGTGELFF.

Many counts were recorded for this clonotype. One junction end disagrees with the germline gene, perhaps due to a read error. The J gene is TRBJ2-7, the V gene TRBV6-1, with D perhaps matching TRBD1 or TRBD2 (5 bases each). The germline CDR1 and CDR2 sequences are MNHNS and SASEGT. The CDR3 is 13 residues long. The CDR3 loop reads CATSPGRVLEQYF. CDR3 DNA: TGTGCCACCAGTCCGGGGCGGGTTCTCGAGCAGTACTTC.

This clonotype was seen a few times. The chain recombines TRBV20-1 with TRBJ2-3; 8 positions agree with TRBD2. J gave up 6 bases and V 7 bases, and 15 bases lay outside the gene matches. Germline CDR1 and CDR2: DFQATT and SNEGSKA (reference sequence). This CDR3 comprises 15 residues. CDR3 protein: CSVGVVGGARDTQYF. The CDR3 region has the DNA TGCAGTGTTGGGGTAGTCGGGGGGGCCCGCGATACGCAGTATTTT.

This clonotype showed up many times. The chain has TRBV14 and TRBJ2-2, with TRBD2 identical over 12 bases. Germline-derived CDR1 and CDR2 are SGHDN and FVKESK. The V gene end was trimmed by 4 bases and the J gene end by 5 bases; junction bases not matched to a gene: 5. The CDR3 contains 16 residues. CDR3 sequence: CASSRLAGDRTGELFF. The CDR3 DNA follows: TGTGCCAGCAGCCGACTAGCGGGAGATCGGACCGGGGAGCTGTTTTTT.

There are many counts of this clonotype. The J gene is TRBJ1-6, the V gene TRBV14; TRBD1 matches 8 bases. The J segment lost 6 bases and the V segment lost 4 bases, leaving 8 bases of the junction unmatched. From germline, CDR1 is SGHDN and CDR2 FVKESK. The CDR3 covers 16 residues. CDR3 DNA: TGTGCCAGCAGCCCCATCGGGACAGGCGTTAATTCACCCCTCCACTTT. Translation: CASSPIGTGVNSPLHF.

Concerning this clonotype itself: Just one base apart from a much larger clone, this may be a read error. The DNA is omitted, as the CDR3 cannot be located on it reliably, and the CDR3 follows TCRdb's listing. The chain joins TRBV4-3 to TRBJ2-1; the D segment call TRBD1 is taken from the table without a DNA check. From its first to its last residue, the CDR3 has 17 amino acids. Germline CDR1 reads LGHNA; CDR2 reads YSLEER. CDR3 loop: CTSSQDSGQATFYEQFF.

This clonotype was seen a few times. The chain employs TRBV4-1 and TRBJ2-7; D is perhaps TRBD1 (5 bases). Germline CDR1 is MGHRA and CDR2 is YSYEKL. CDR3 length: 17 residues. Trimming left V 3 bases short and J 3 bases short, with 21 bases between. In nucleotides, the CDR3 is TGCGCCAGCAGCCAGAAAGGGGCATCCAAATTCCTCTACGAGCAGTACTTC. This encodes CASSQKGASKFLYEQYF.